This T cell receptor (beta chain) was captured by sequencing in a study of blood T cells in healthy people across ages. This clonotype was seen more than once but under ten times. Its antigen is currently unknown. PCR was performed a second time for about 6 to 12 cycles using a sample-barcoded 5' primer and a J-beta primer mix. In TCRdb, the 5' RACE reads were re-called with MiXCR into one record per CDR3 protein. The table has hundreds of thousands of distinct CDR3 sequences, 56% seen once; the top ten hold 20% to 30%. CDR3 length equals 15 residues. V was pared by 4 bases and J by 6 bases, with 7 bases of the junction left unmatched. The germline V gene encodes CDR1 SGHDN and CDR2 FVKESK. General study points: Per million T cells, TCR beta diversity dropped roughly linearly as age increased. Naive CD4+ cells and diversity were both higher in long-lived donors than in aged donors.

Material for sequencing was blood. This chain connects TRBV14 to TRBJ1-4, with 8 bases that match TRBD1. The source of this sequence is a man aged 35 to 55 in good health. CDR3 region: CASSRTATGDEKLFF. For the CDR3, the DNA is TGTGCCAGCAGCCGGACCGCGACAGGGGATGAAAAACTGTTTTTT.